A selection of T cell receptor beta chains follows, all from one sample in a study of response to subunit inactivated influenza vaccine. TCRdb passed the RT-PCR reads through MiXCR, listing each CDR3 protein once. The data show 400,000 to 650,000 distinct CDR3 sequences, about 7.2% seen once. Source: PBMCs from blood, taken around 25 months after vaccination. These receptors all stem from a man in his fifties or sixties who received an inactivated influenza vaccine. CDR3s include the opening cysteine and the closing phenylalanine or tryptophan. A D gene is named only where the DNA matches it firmly. Clone size appears in some rows only: once, few, many, or a class for an expanded clone.

.	TRBV27	.	TRBJ2-3	15	CACERGHTSTDTQYF	TGTGCCTGTGAACGGGGCCACACTAGCACAGATACGCAGTATTTT
.	TRBV12-3/TRBV12-4	.	TRBJ2-1	16	CASTPSARRSYNEQFF	TGTGCCAGCACCCCTTCGGCGAGGCGGAGCTACAATGAGCAGTTCTTC
.	TRBV2	many	TRBJ2-3	14	CASSDRGRGDTQYF	TGTGCCAGCAGTGATCGGGGGAGAGGAGATACGCAGTATTTT
.	TRBV7-9	many	TRBJ1-1	16	CASSSLYVTVKYEAFF	TGTGCCAGCAGCTCCCTGTATGTAACCGTTAAGTATGAAGCTTTCTTT
TRBD2	TRBV20-1	.	TRBJ2-3	15	CSANSAGGLTDTQYF	TGCAGTGCTAACTCCGCGGGGGGGCTCACAGATACGCAGTATTTT
.	TRBV15	many	TRBJ1-1	12	CATSRENTEAFF	TGTGCCACCAGCAGGGAGAACACTGAAGCTTTCTTT
.	TRBV4-3	.	TRBJ1-2	15	CASSQDLAGPEGYTF	TGCGCCAGCAGCCAAGATCTCGCAGGACCGGAAGGCTACACCTTC
.	TRBV4-1	few	TRBJ1-3	14	CASSRSGPRNTIYF	TGCGCCAGCAGCCGCTCGGGACCCCGAAACACCATATATTTT
.	TRBV2	many	TRBJ1-4	11	CASSEGGKLFF	TGTGCCAGCAGTGAGGGGGGTAAACTGTTTTTT
.	TRBV6-1	.	TRBJ2-2	17	CASSQVGWAGLTGELFF	TGTGCCAGCAGCCAAGTGGGGTGGGCAGGGCTCACCGGGGAGCTGTTTTTT
TRBD1	TRBV5-1	many	TRBJ2-7	15	CASSLEGQGAYEQYF	TGCGCCAGCAGCTTGGAAGGACAGGGGGCGTACGAGCAGTACTTC
TRBD1	TRBV27	few	TRBJ2-2	17	CASSLDSDRGRTGELFF	TGTGCCAGCAGTTTAGACTCAGACAGGGGGCGCACCGGGGAGCTGTTTTTT
.	TRBV3-1	few	TRBJ1-1	13	CASAWEGETEAFF	TGTGCCAGCGCGTGGGAGGGGGAGACTGAAGCTTTCTTT
.	TRBV5-4	.	TRBJ2-5	13	CAMGPGGRETQYF	TGTGCCATGGGCCCCGGGGGGCGAGAGACCCAGTACTTC
.	TRBV6-1	many	TRBJ2-7	14	CASSLLTSPLEQYF	TGTGCCAGCAGCCTGTTGACTAGTCCCCTCGAGCAGTACTTC
TRBD2	TRBV5-1	many	TRBJ2-5	15	CASSTGTSGGQTQYF	TGCGCCAGCAGCACCGGGACTAGCGGAGGTCAGACCCAGTACTTC
TRBD2	TRBV29-1	.	TRBJ2-1	14	CSVGGSGSAETQFF	TGCAGCGTTGGGGGTAGCGGGAGCGCAGAGACCCAGTTCTTC
.	TRBV2	few	TRBJ2-3	15	CASSELASGTDTQYF	TGTGCCAGCAGTGAGTTGGCTAGCGGCACAGATACGCAGTATTTT
.	TRBV4-3	.	TRBJ2-7	17	CASSPSVGVTYAYEQYF	TGCGCCAGCAGCCCCTCAGTGGGGGTCACTTACGCCTACGAGCAGTACTTC
TRBD1	TRBV4-1	few	TRBJ2-5	15	CASSQFRQGKETQYF	TGCGCCAGCAGCCAATTTCGACAGGGGAAAGAGACCCAGTACTTC
.	TRBV6-1	few	TRBJ2-7	13	CASSVSPGWEQYF	TGTGCCAGCAGTGTAAGTCCAGGGTGGGAGCAGTACTTC
TRBD2	TRBV7-9	.	TRBJ2-7	16	CASSFTAGAVNYEQYF	TGTGCCAGCAGCTTCACCGCGGGAGCAGTGAACTACGAGCAGTACTTC
.	TRBV7-2	few	TRBJ2-7	13	CASSSSNRYEQYF	TGTGCCAGCAGCTCAAGTAACAGGTACGAGCAGTACTTC
TRBD2	TRBV6-1	few	TRBJ2-5	14	CASSQPGGQETQYF	TGTGCCAGCAGTCAACCGGGGGGTCAAGAGACCCAGTACTTC
TRBD1	TRBV5-1	few	TRBJ1-6	14	CASSDGQGASPLHF	TGCGCCAGCAGCGACGGACAGGGGGCTTCACCCCTCCACTTT
TRBD1	TRBV10-3	few	TRBJ2-5	13	CAIAQGLWETQYF	TGTGCCATCGCACAGGGGCTTTGGGAGACCCAGTACTTC
.	TRBV5-1	many	TRBJ1-1	13	CASKRDRNTEAFF	TGCGCCAGCAAGCGAGACAGGAACACTGAAGCTTTCTTT
.	TRBV28	few	TRBJ1-5	15	CASSFLGSGNQPQHF	TGTGCCAGCAGTTTCCTCGGATCAGGCAATCAGCCCCAGCATTTT
TRBD2	TRBV27	few	TRBJ2-1	17	CASSSFPSGRKNHEQFF	TGTGCCAGCAGCTCATTCCCTAGCGGACGAAAGAACCATGAGCAGTTCTTC
.	TRBV7-2	many	TRBJ1-1	13	CASSLVKGTEAFF	TGTGCCAGCAGCTTAGTCAAAGGAACTGAAGCTTTCTTT
.	TRBV12-3/TRBV12-4	few	TRBJ2-7	15	CASSLGYAAPYEQYF	TGTGCCAGCAGTTTAGGATATGCAGCCCCCTACGAGCAGTACTTC
TRBD2	TRBV12-3/TRBV12-4	few	TRBJ2-3	16	CASSTLTSGRPDTQYF	TGTGCCAGCAGTACACTCACTAGCGGGAGGCCAGATACGCAGTATTTT
.	TRBV5-1	few	TRBJ1-4	16	CASSLSGGGTNEKLFF	TGCGCCAGCAGCTTGTCGGGGGGTGGAACTAATGAAAAACTGTTTTTT
.	TRBV25-1	few	TRBJ2-3	12	CASSEFTDTQYF	TGTGCCAGCAGTGAATTCACAGATACGCAGTATTTT
.	TRBV6-2/TRBV6-3	.	TRBJ1-2	13	CASRHTQEEGYTF	TGTGCCAGCCGCCATACGCAGGAGGAGGGCTACACCTTC
.	TRBV28	few	TRBJ2-3	14	CASSGGPPTDTQYF	TGTGCCAGCAGTGGTGGGCCTCCGACAGATACGCAGTATTTT
.	TRBV10-3	many	TRBJ2-5	11	CAISDGETQYF	TGTGCCATCAGTGATGGAGAGACCCAGTACTTC
.	TRBV10-3	.	TRBJ1-4	16	CAISESIGRLREKLFF	TGTGCCATCAGTGAGTCGATTGGACGGTTAAGGGAAAAACTGTTTTTT
.	TRBV5-1	.	TRBJ1-2	13	CASSLEWTYGYTF	TGCGCCAGCAGCTTGGAATGGACTTATGGCTACACCTTC
.	TRBV7-6	many	TRBJ2-3	16	CASSLAGAPSTDTQYF	TGTGCCAGCAGCTTAGCGGGGGCACCTAGCACAGATACGCAGTATTTT
.	TRBV9	.	TRBJ2-6	15	CASSVTGSGANVLTF	TGTGCCAGCAGCGTTACAGGTTCTGGGGCCAACGTCCTGACTTTC
.	TRBV12-3/TRBV12-4	.	TRBJ2-2	13	CASPARNTGELFF	TGTGCCAGTCCAGCGAGAAACACCGGGGAGCTGTTTTTT
.	TRBV29-1	many	TRBJ2-6	14	CSAEGISGANVLTF	TGCAGCGCCGAGGGGATCTCTGGGGCCAACGTCCTGACTTTC
.	TRBV5-5	.	TRBJ2-5	14	CASSSDLVQETQYF	TGTGCCAGCAGCTCGGATCTCGTCCAAGAGACCCAGTACTTC